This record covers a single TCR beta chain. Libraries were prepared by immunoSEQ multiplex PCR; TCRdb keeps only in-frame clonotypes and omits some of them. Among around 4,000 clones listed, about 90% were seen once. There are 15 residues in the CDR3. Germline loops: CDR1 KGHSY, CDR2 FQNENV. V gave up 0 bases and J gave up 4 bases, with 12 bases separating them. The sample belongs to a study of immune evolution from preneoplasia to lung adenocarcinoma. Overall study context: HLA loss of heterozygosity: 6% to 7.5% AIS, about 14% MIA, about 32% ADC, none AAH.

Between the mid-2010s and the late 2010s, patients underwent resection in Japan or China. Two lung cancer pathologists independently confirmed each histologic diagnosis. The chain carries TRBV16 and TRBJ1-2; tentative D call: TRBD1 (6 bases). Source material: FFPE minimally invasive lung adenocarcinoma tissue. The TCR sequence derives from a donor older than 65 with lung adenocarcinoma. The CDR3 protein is CASSQSGQFLYGYTF. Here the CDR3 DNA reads TGTGCCAGCAGCCAATCTGGACAGTTTCTCTATGGCTACACCTTC. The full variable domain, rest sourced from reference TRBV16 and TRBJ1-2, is GEEVAQTPKHLVRGEGQKAKLYCAPIKGHSYVFWYQQVLKNEFKFLISFQNENVFDETGMPKERFSAKCLPNSPCSLEIQATKLEDSAVYFCASSQSGQFLYGYTFGSGTRLTVV.